Presented here are 8 T cell receptor beta chains from one specimen sequenced in a study of blood T cell repertoires in COVID-19. Profiling relied on immunoSEQ multiplex PCR, and the TCRdb table lists in-frame clones only, not all of them. Of around 95,000 clones in the sample, around four fifths were seen once. Sequenced material: peripheral blood. The source is a man aged 50-60 years with active or convalescent COVID-19.

The chain recombines TRBV7-2 with TRBJ1-2, with D maybe TRBD1 (6 bases). CDR3 size: 15 residues. The V end was cut by 3 bases, the J end by 1 base, with 12 bases between. Per the germline V gene, CDR1 is SGHTA and CDR2 is FQGNSA. The CDR3 bases are TGTGCCAGCAGCTTGACCAACAGGGTTAACTATGGCTACACCTTC. Encoded protein: CASSLTNRVNYGYTF.

The chain carries TRBV5-4 and TRBJ2-7; D gene ambiguous. The V gene lost 1 base and the J gene lost 6 bases, with 11 bases spanning the gap. Germline V CDR1 and CDR2: SGHNT, YYREEE (reference sequence). This CDR3 is 13 amino acids long. The CDR3 coding sequence is TGTGCCAGCAGCTTGACCCACAGCTCCGAGCAGTACTTC. Amino acids: CASSLTHSSEQYF. Supplemented by reference TRBV5-4 and TRBJ2-7, the full variable domain reads ETGVTQSPTHLIKTRGQQVTLRCSSQSGHNTVSWYQQALGQGPQFIFQYYREEENGRGNFPPRFSGLQFPNYSSELNVNALELDDSALYLCASSLTHSSEQYFGPGTRLTVT.

The chain combines TRBV19 with TRBJ2-1; 8 bases align to TRBD2. From germline, CDR1 is LNHDA and CDR2 SQIVND (reference sequence). The CDR3 totals 16 residues. The junction had 4 bases not matched to a gene; V was cut back by 2 bases and J by 1 base. CDR3 bases: TGTGCCAGTAGTATACCGGGAGGGCCTTCCTACAATGAGCAGTTCTTC. Its protein product is CASSIPGGPSYNEQFF.

The rearrangement links TRBV5-6 to TRBJ1-3; tentatively, D is TRBD1 (6 bases). V lost 1 base, J lost 8 bases, and 13 bases lay in between. The CDR3 runs 14 residues. Germline CDR1 is SGHDT and CDR2 is YYEEEE. The CDR3 here is CASSLTGGLDTIYF. In DNA form, the CDR3 reads TGTGCCAGCAGCTTGACGGGGGGCTTAGACACCATATATTTT.

The V call is TRBV5-4, the J call TRBJ2-7; 7 bases are a match to TRBD2. V was clipped by 0 bases and J by 2 bases; unmatched bases: 5. This CDR3 is built from 15 residues. Germline CDR1 SGHNT, CDR2 YYREEE (reference sequence). CDR3 bases: TGTGCCAGCAGCTTGGGTGGCGGGAGCGCCTACGAGCAGTACTTC. Amino acids: CASSLGGGSAYEQYF.

The chain recombines TRBV5-1 with TRBJ2-5, with TRBD1 matching over 10 bases. Germline values: CDR1 SGHRS, CDR2 YFSETQ. The CDR3 contains 16 residues. With 3 bases clipped from V and 4 bases from J, the junction kept 9 bases outside the gene matches. CDR3 nucleotides: TGCGCCAGCAGCTACCAAGACAGGGGGCCAGGAGAGACCCAGTACTTC. It codes for CASSYQDRGPGETQYF. The whole variable domain, filled in from reference TRBV5-1 and TRBJ2-5, reads KAGVTQTPRYLIKTRGQQVTLSCSPISGHRSVSWYQQTPGQGLQFLFEYFSETQRNKGNFPGRFSGRQFSNSRSEMNVSTLELGDSALYLCASSYQDRGPGETQYFGPGTRLLVL.

The chain has TRBV6-5 and TRBJ2-7; 10 positions agree with TRBD1. Trimming at V came to 6 bases and at J to 2 bases, leaving 7 bases not matched to a gene. The CDR3 contains 15 residues. Germline assignment: CDR1 MNHEY and CDR2 SVGAGI. The CDR3 nucleotides read TGTGCCAGCAGAGAGGCCGGGACAGGGGCCTACGAGCAGTACTTC. It yields the protein CASREAGTGAYEQYF.

The chain is built from TRBV7-9 and TRBJ2-1; 10 bases map to TRBD2. Germline V gene lookup returns CDR1 SEHNR and CDR2 FQNEAQ (reference sequence). The CDR3 loop spans 16 amino acids. V trimming: 5 bases; J trimming: 4 bases; junction bases outside the gene matches: 8. CDR3 sequence reads: CASSVLAGLGYNEQFF. The CDR3 region has the DNA TGTGCCAGCAGCGTACTAGCGGGGTTAGGGTACAATGAGCAGTTCTTC.